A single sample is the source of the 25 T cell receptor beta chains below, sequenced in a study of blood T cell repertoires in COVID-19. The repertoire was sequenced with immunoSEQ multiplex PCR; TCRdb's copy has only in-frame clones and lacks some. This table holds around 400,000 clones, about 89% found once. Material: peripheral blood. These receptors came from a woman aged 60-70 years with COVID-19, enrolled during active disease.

CDR3 bases: TGTGCCAGCAGTTACTCTCTGGGACAGGGGGTAGACGAGCAGTACTTC. This codes for CASSYSLGQGVDEQYF. The rearrangement uses TRBV6-5 and TRBJ2-7; TRBD1 matches at 11 bases. The J segment lost 5 bases and the V segment lost 0 bases, leaving 6 bases of the junction unmatched. The CDR3 length is 16 residues. Germline loops: CDR1 MNHEY, CDR2 SVGAGI.

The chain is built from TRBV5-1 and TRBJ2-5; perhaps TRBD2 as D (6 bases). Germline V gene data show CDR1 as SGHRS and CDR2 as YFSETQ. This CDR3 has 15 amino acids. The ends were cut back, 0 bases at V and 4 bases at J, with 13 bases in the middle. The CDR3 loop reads CASSLAARGGETQYF. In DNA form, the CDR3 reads TGCGCCAGCAGCTTGGCGGCTAGGGGAGGAGAGACCCAGTACTTC.

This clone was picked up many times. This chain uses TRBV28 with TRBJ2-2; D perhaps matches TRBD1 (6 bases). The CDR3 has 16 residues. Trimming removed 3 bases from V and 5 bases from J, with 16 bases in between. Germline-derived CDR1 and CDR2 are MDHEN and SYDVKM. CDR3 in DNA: TGTGCCAGCAGTTTGCGGCAGGGGTTTTTGACCGGGGAGCTGTTTTTT. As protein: CASSLRQGFLTGELFF.

This CDR3 is CASSLEPRGNEQYF. CDR3 DNA sequence: TGTGCCAGCAGCTTGGAGCCGAGGGGGAACGAGCAGTACTTC. The gene calls are TRBV5-4 and TRBJ2-7, with D perhaps TRBD1 (6 bases). The CDR3 loop spans 14 amino acids. Looked up from germline, CDR1 is SGHNT and CDR2 is YYREEE (reference sequence). V was trimmed by 0 bases and J by 5 bases, leaving 12 bases between them.

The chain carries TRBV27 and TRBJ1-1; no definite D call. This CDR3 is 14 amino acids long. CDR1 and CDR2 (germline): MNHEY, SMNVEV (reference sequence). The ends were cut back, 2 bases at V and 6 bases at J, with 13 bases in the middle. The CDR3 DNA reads TGTGCCAGCAGTTTAGTTAGCCACCCCCCTGAAGCTTTCTTT. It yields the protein CASSLVSHPPEAFF.

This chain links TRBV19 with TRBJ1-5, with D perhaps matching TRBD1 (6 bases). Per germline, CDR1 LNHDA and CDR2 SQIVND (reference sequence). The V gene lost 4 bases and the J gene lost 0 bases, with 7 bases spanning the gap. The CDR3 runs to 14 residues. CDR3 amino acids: CASSKQGSNQPQHF. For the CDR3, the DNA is TGTGCCAGTAGTAAACAGGGTAGCAATCAGCCCCAGCATTTT.

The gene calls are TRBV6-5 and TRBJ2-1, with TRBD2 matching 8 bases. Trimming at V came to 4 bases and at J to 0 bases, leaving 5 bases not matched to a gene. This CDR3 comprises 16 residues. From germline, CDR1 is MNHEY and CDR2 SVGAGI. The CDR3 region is CASSSHGGASYNEQFF. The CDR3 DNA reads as TGTGCCAGCAGTTCCCACGGGGGGGCCTCCTACAATGAGCAGTTCTTC.

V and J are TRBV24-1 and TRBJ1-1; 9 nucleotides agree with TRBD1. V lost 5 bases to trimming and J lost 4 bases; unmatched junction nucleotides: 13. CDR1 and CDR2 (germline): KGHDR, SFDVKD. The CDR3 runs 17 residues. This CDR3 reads CATSAHRDRVLSTEAFF. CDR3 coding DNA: TGTGCCACCAGTGCTCACCGGGACAGGGTACTCTCCACTGAAGCTTTCTTT.

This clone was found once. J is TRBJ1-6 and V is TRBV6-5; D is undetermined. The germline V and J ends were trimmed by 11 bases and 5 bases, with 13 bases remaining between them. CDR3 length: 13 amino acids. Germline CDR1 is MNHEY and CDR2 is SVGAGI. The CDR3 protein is CASLSVNNSPLHF. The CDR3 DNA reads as TGTGCCTCCCTCTCCGTTAATAATTCACCCCTCCACTTT.

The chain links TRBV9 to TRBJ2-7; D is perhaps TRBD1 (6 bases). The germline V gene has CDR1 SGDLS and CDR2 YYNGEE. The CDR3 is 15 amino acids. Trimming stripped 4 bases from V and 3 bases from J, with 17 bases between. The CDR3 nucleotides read TGTGCCAGCAGCCCCACAGGGACAAGTTACTACGAGCAGTACTTC. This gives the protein CASSPTGTSYYEQYF.

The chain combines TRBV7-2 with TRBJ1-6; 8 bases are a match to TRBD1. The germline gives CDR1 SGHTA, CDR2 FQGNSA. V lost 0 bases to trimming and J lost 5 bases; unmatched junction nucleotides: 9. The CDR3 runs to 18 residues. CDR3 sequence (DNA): TGTGCCAGCAGCTTAGCCGCCATGACAGGGGAAAATAATTCACCCCTCCACTTT. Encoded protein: CASSLAAMTGENNSPLHF.

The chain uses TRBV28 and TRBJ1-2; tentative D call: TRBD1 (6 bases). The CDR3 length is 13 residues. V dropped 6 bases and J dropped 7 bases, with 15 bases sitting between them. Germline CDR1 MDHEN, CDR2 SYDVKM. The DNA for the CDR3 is TGTGCCAGCAGACCTCAGGGGATGGGTGGCTACACCTTC. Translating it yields CASRPQGMGGYTF.

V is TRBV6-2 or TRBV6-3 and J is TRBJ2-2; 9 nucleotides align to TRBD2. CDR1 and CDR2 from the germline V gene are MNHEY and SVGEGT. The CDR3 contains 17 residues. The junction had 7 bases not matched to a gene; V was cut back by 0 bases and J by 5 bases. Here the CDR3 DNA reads TGTGCCAGCAGTTACTCCCAGCGGGGGGCCTCTACCGGGGAGCTGTTTTTT. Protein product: CASSYSQRGASTGELFF.

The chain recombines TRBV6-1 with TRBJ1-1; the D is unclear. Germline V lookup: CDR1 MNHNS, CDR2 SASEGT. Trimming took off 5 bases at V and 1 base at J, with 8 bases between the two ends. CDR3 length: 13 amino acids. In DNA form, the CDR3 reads TGTGCCAGCAGTTTAACGCGGAACACTGAAGCTTTCTTT. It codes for CASSLTRNTEAFF.

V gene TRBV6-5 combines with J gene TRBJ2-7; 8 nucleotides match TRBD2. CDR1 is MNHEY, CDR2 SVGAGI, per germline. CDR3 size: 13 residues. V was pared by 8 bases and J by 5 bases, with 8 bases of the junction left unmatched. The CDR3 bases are TGTGCCAGCCAAAACCGCGGGGGGAACGAGCAGTACTTC. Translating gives CASQNRGGNEQYF.

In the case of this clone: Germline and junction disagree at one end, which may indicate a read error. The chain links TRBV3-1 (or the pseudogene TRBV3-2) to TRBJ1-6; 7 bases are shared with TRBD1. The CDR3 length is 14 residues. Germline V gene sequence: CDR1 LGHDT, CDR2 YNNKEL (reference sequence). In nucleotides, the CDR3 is TGTGCCAGCAGGCAAGGGGGCGCCGGTTCACCCCTCCACTTT. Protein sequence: CASRQGGAGSPLHF.

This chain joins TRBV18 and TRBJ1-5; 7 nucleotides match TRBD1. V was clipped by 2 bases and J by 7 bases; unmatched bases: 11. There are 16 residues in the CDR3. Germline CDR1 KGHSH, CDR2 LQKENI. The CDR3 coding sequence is TGTGCCAGCTCACCAACACAGGGACAGTCGGGGCAGCCCCAGCATTTT. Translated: CASSPTQGQSGQPQHF.

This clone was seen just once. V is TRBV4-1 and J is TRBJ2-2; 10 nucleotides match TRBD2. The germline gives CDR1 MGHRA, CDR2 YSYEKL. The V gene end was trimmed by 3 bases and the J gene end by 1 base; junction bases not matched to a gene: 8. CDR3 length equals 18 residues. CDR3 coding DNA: TGCGCCAGCAGCCAGGGCCGACCTAGCGGGGGGAACACCGGGGAGCTGTTTTTT. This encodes CASSQGRPSGGNTGELFF.

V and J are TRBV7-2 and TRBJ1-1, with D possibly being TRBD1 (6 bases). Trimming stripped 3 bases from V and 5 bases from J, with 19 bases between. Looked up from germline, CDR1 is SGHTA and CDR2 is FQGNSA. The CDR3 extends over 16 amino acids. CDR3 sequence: CASSFAPAGAGTEAFF. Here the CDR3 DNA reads TGTGCCAGCAGCTTCGCGCCGGCAGGGGCTGGGACTGAAGCTTTCTTT.

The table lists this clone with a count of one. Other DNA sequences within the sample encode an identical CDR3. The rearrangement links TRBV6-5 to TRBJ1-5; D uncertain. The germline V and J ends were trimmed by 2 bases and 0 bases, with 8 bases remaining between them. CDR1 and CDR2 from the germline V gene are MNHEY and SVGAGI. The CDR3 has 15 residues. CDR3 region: CASSYGGNSNQPQHF. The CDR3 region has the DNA TGTGCCAGCAGTTACGGAGGGAATAGCAATCAGCCCCAGCATTTT.

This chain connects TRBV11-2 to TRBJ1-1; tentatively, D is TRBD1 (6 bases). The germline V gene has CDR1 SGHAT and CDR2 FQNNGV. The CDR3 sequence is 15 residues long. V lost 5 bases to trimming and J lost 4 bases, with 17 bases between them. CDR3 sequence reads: CASSRNMGAATEAFF. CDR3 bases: TGTGCCAGCAGCAGAAATATGGGGGCGGCCACTGAAGCTTTCTTT.

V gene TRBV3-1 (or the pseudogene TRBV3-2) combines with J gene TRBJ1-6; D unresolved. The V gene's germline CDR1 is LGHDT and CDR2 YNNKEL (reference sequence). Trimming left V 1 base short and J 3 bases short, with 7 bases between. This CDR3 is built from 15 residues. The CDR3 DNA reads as TGTGCCAGCAGCCAAGCGGTTAACTATAATTCACCCCTCCACTTT. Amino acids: CASSQAVNYNSPLHF.

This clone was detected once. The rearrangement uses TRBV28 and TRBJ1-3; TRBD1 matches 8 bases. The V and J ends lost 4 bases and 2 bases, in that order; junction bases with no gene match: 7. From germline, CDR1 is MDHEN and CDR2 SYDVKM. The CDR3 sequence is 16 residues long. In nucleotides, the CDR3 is TGTGCCAGCAGTTACCGATCGACAGGGGCTGGAAACACCATATATTTT. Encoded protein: CASSYRSTGAGNTIYF.

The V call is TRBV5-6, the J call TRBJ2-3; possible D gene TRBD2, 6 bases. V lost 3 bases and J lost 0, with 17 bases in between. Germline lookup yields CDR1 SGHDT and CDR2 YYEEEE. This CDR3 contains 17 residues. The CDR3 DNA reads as TGTGCCAGCAGCTCCTCCTGGCGGGGTGATAGCACAGATACGCAGTATTTT. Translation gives CASSSSWRGDSTDTQYF.

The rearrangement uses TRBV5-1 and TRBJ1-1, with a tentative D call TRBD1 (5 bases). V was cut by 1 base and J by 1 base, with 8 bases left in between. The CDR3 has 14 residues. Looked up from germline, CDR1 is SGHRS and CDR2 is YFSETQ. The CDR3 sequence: CASSLTTGNTEAFF. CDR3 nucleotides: TGCGCCAGCAGCTTGACTACAGGGAACACTGAAGCTTTCTTT.